A single sample gave rise to the 10 T cell receptor beta chains below, sequenced in a study of graft-versus-host responses after intestinal transplantation. The antigens for these receptors are not known. The method was immunoSEQ multiplex PCR; TCRdb's version includes in-frame clones alone and lacks a portion of them. The repertoire holds roughly 110,000 clones, with about 87% as singletons. The sequenced sample was unstimulated CD4+ T cells sorted from spleen or lymph node cells, obtained before transplant. Source of these receptors: a human donor who was the organ donor for an intestinal transplant.

The chain recombines TRBV5-4 with TRBJ2-5, with TRBD2 matching 9 bases. The CDR3 loop spans 15 amino acids. CDR1 and CDR2 from the germline V gene are SGHNT and YYREEE (reference sequence). Trimming cost V 0 bases and J 0 bases; bases outside gene matches: 0. The CDR3 here is CASSLGLADQETQYF. The CDR3 nucleotides read TGTGCCAGCAGCTTGGGACTAGCGGACCAAGAGACCCAGTACTTC.

J is TRBJ1-2 and V is TRBV2, with a possible D match to TRBD1 (5 bases). Germline lookup yields CDR1 SNHLY and CDR2 FYNNEI. Trimming cost V 6 bases and J 8 bases, with 16 bases left between them. This CDR3 comprises 13 residues. CDR3 protein: CASRPGTRLGYTF. The CDR3 DNA sequence: TGTGCCAGCAGGCCCGGGACTCGTCTCGGCTACACCTTC.

The rearrangement links TRBV19 to TRBJ2-1; 12 bases line up with TRBD2. Per the germline V gene, CDR1 is LNHDA and CDR2 is SQIVND (reference sequence). The CDR3 has 17 amino acids. J gave up 0 bases and V 6 bases, and 6 bases lay outside the gene matches. This chain's CDR3 is CASRLAGGLSSYNEQFF. CDR3 in DNA: TGTGCCAGTAGACTAGCGGGAGGCCTGAGCTCCTACAATGAGCAGTTCTTC.

This chain uses TRBV14 with TRBJ1-3; D uncertain. V was cut by 5 bases and J by 1 base, with 3 bases left in between. In germline, CDR1 is SGHDN, CDR2 FVKESK. The length of the CDR3 is 12 residues. As DNA, the CDR3 is TGTGCCAGCAGCGTATCTGGAAACACCATATATTTT. This translates into CASSVSGNTIYF.

The chain links TRBV5-1 to TRBJ1-5; D remains unclear. Germline V gene lookup returns CDR1 SGHRS and CDR2 YFSETQ. This CDR3 has 14 amino acids. V was pared by 0 bases and J by 7 bases, with 11 bases between. Here the CDR3 DNA reads TGCGCCAGCAGCTTGGCCGAGTTTGGGCAGCCCCAGCATTTT. Its translation is CASSLAEFGQPQHF.

The CDR3: CASSPPGSGRSSDTQYF. The CDR3 coding sequence is TGTGCCAGCAGCCCCCCCGGTAGCGGGAGGTCCTCAGATACGCAGTATTTT. The chain recombines TRBV7-2 with TRBJ2-3, with TRBD2 identical over 10 bases. After removal of 5 bases from V and 4 bases from J, the junction contained 12 bases not matched to a gene. The CDR3 contains 17 residues. The germline gives CDR1 SGHTA, CDR2 FQGNSA.

This clone came up a few times. This chain connects TRBV4-1 to TRBJ1-1; D is uncertain. Trimming removed 0 bases at V and 2 bases at J, with 7 bases between. The CDR3 is 14 amino acids. Germline CDR1 and CDR2: MGHRA and YSYEKL. The chain's CDR3 is CASSQDRANTEAFF. The CDR3 DNA reads as TGCGCCAGCAGCCAAGACCGGGCTAACACTGAAGCTTTCTTT.

This chain links TRBV2 with TRBJ2-7; D uncertain. CDR3 length: 11 amino acids. Germline V CDR1 and CDR2: SNHLY, FYNNEI. The ends were cut back, 5 bases at V and 5 bases at J, with 7 bases in the middle. CDR3 sequence: CASSPVDEQYF. CDR3 bases: TGTGCCAGCAGTCCCGTGGACGAGCAGTACTTC. Combining the CDR3 with reference TRBV2 and TRBJ2-7 gives the whole variable domain EPEVTQTPSHQVTQMGQEVILRCVPISNHLYFYWYRQILGQKVEFLVSFYNNEISEKSEIFDDQFSVERPDGSNFTLKIRSTKLEDSAMYFCASSPVDEQYFGPGTRLTVT.

The chain combines TRBV4-1 with TRBJ2-1, with D hard to call. V shed 1 base and J shed 5 bases, with 18 bases lying between them. Germline V CDR1 and CDR2: MGHRA, YSYEKL. The CDR3 sequence is 17 residues long. In nucleotides, the CDR3 is TGCGCCAGCAGCCAAGGGCGGTTCGGACGGCTTAACAATGAGCAGTTCTTC. The encoded protein is CASSQGRFGRLNNEQFF.

The rearrangement links TRBV11-2 to TRBJ1-2; D remains ambiguous. Trimming stripped 1 base from V and 3 bases from J, with 12 bases between. Germline V gene lookup returns CDR1 SGHAT and CDR2 FQNNGV. The CDR3 consists of 15 residues. CDR3: CASSLASVAYYGYTF. CDR3 nucleotides: TGTGCCAGCAGCTTAGCGTCAGTGGCCTACTATGGCTACACCTTC.